This T cell receptor (beta chain) was identified in a study of cytomegalovirus exposure and HLA in healthy donors. The germline CDR1 and CDR2 sequences are MNHNS and SASEGT. Trimming removed 3 bases at V and 2 bases at J, with 8 bases between. The CDR3 covers 13 residues. Amplification used 60 Vbeta primers and 13 Jbeta primers. Using immunoSEQ multiplex PCR, the repertoire was profiled, and TCRdb retains in-frame clones only, with some absent. With some 76,000 clones in the sample, the ten largest clones hold about 0.82%. The chain links TRBV6-1 to TRBJ2-7, with a tentative D call TRBD1 (6 bases). Sequencing was performed on PBMCs. The TCR sequence derives from a boy between 10 and 17 years old in good health and CMV-seronegative. The CDR3 here is CASSDGTPYEQYF. The CDR3 nucleotides read TGTGCCAGCAGTGATGGGACACCCTACGAGCAGTACTTC.